These 10 T cell receptor beta chains originate from one sample sequenced in a study of cytomegalovirus exposure and HLA in healthy donors. Primers included in the PCR were 60 Vbeta and 13 Jbeta primers. The repertoire was sequenced with immunoSEQ multiplex PCR; TCRdb's copy has only in-frame clones and lacks some. Here the sample spans around 150,000 clones, around three quarters being singletons. Sequenced material: PBMCs. The receptors were gathered from a man aged 40-50 years in good health and CMV-seropositive.

This chain links TRBV19 with TRBJ2-3, with a weak D call TRBD2 (5 bases). V was trimmed by 9 bases and J by 2 bases, leaving 9 bases between them. Germline V CDR1 and CDR2: LNHDA, SQIVND (reference sequence). The CDR3 sequence is 12 residues long. The CDR3 protein is CASGGSTDTQYF. The DNA for the CDR3 is TGTGCCAGCGGAGGATCCACAGATACGCAGTATTTT.

The V gene is TRBV7-9, the J gene TRBJ1-5, with D possibly TRBD1 on 6 matching bases. V was trimmed by 5 bases and J by 2 bases, leaving 16 bases between them. Germline V gives CDR1 SEHNR, CDR2 FQNEAQ (reference sequence). The CDR3 consists of 16 residues. The CDR3 reads CASSNGGPWGNQPQHF. CDR3 nucleotide sequence: TGTGCCAGCAGCAACGGGGGGCCATGGGGCAATCAGCCCCAGCATTTT.

The chain combines TRBV29-1 with TRBJ2-3; 11 bases are a match to TRBD2. The V gene's germline CDR1 is SQVTM and CDR2 ANQGSEA. The CDR3 extends over 15 amino acids. V lost 3 bases to trimming and J lost 6 bases; unmatched junction nucleotides: 8. The CDR3 bases are TGCAGCGTTGACCGTCTAGCGGGGGGAGGGGATACGCAGTATTTT. It is translated as CSVDRLAGGGDTQYF.

The rearrangement links TRBV27 to TRBJ1-2, with D perhaps TRBD1 (6 bases). There are 15 residues in the CDR3. Trimming removed 6 bases from V and 5 bases from J, with 19 bases in between. Germline V gene sequence: CDR1 MNHEY, CDR2 SMNVEV (reference sequence). This chain's CDR3 is CASSSPSTGGYGYTF. Written as DNA, the CDR3 is TGTGCCAGCAGCTCCCCGTCGACAGGAGGATATGGCTACACCTTC.

The chain employs TRBV4-1 and TRBJ1-6, with TRBD1 identical over 11 bases. Trimming took 4 bases from V and 6 from J; bases not matched to a gene: 8. The germline CDR1 and CDR2 sequences are MGHRA and YSYEKL. This CDR3 contains 17 residues. CDR3 nucleotides: TGCGCCAGCAGCCCGCGGTCGGGACAGGGGGTTAATTCACCCCTCCACTTT. Encoded protein: CASSPRSGQGVNSPLHF.

The CDR3 sequence: CASSIQGLNTEAFF. The CDR3, as DNA: TGTGCCAGCAGCATCCAGGGGCTGAACACTGAAGCTTTCTTT. The V and J genes are TRBV5-4 and TRBJ1-1; a weak D match, TRBD1 (6 bases). Germline CDR1 SGHNT, CDR2 YYREEE (reference sequence). The V end lost 4 bases, the J end lost 0 bases, and 10 bases lay between the germline ends. This CDR3 contains 14 residues.

The gene calls are TRBV29-1 and TRBJ2-1; D possibly corresponds to TRBD2 (6 bases). The germline V gene encodes CDR1 SQVTM and CDR2 ANQGSEA. V lost 4 bases and J 8 bases, leaving 18 bases between the germline ends. The CDR3 consists of 14 residues. In DNA form, the CDR3 reads TGCAGCGTTGTGTTCGTAGCGGTAGTATATGAGCAGTTCTTC. Translating gives CSVVFVAVVYEQFF.

The chain carries TRBV12-5 and TRBJ1-2, with TRBD1 identical over 9 bases. V was clipped by 10 bases and J by 3 bases; unmatched bases: 6. CDR3 size: 13 residues. CDR1 is LGHNT, CDR2 FRNRAP, per germline. The CDR3 DNA follows: TGTGCTATGAGGGGACAGGGCCACTATGGCTACACCTTC. Residues: CAMRGQGHYGYTF.

In its sample, this clone was seen a few times. The chain joins TRBV18 to TRBJ2-2; D is undetermined. V lost 6 bases, J lost 4 bases, and 9 bases lay in between. The CDR3 is 13 amino acids. The germline CDR1 and CDR2 sequences are KGHSH and LQKENI. The CDR3 coding sequence is TGTGCCAGCTCTACCGGGTCCACCGGGGAGCTGTTTTTT. Protein: CASSTGSTGELFF.

The rearrangement joins TRBV28 to TRBJ1-3, with 9 bases matching TRBD1. Germline lookup yields CDR1 MDHEN and CDR2 SYDVKM. After removal of 3 bases from V and 0 bases from J, the junction contained 15 bases not matched to a gene. There are 20 residues in the CDR3. CDR3 sequence: CASSLAGTGRRGSSGNTIYF. In DNA, the CDR3 is TGTGCCAGCAGTTTGGCCGGGACAGGGCGAAGGGGTAGCTCTGGAAACACCATATATTTT.